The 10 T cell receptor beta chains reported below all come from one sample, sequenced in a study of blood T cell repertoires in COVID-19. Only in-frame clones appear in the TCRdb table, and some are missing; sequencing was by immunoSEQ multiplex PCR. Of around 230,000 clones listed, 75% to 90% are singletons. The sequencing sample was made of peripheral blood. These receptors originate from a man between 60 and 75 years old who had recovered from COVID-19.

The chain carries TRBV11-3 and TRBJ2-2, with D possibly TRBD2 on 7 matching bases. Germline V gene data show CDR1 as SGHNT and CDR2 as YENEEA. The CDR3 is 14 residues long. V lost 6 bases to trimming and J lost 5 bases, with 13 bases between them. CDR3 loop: CASRGGAETGELFF. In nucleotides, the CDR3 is TGTGCCAGCAGAGGGGGGGCCGAGACCGGGGAGCTGTTTTTT.

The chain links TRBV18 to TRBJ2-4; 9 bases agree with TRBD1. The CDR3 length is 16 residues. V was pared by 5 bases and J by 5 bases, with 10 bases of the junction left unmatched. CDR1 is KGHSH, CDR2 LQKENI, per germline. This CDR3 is CASSSEGTGRENIQYF. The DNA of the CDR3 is TGTGCCAGCTCATCCGAAGGGACAGGGCGGGAAAACATTCAGTACTTC.

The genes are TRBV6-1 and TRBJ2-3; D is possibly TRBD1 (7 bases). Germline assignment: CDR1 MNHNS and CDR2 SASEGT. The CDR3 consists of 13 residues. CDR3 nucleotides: TGTGCTGGAGGGGGCGGCCAAACGGATACGCAGTATTTT. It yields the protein CAGGGGQTDTQYF.

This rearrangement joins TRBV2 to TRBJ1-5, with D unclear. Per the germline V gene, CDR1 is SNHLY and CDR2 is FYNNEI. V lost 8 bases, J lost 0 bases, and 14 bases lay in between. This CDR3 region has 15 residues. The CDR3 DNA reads TGTGCCAGCCGGTCAGGTACGGTTAGCAATCAGCCCCAGCATTTT. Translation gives CASRSGTVSNQPQHF.

The CDR3, as DNA: TGTGCCAGCAAGCCACAGGGGATGAATGAAAAACTGTTTTTT. Protein product: CASKPQGMNEKLFF. This chain joins TRBV5-4 and TRBJ1-4; 7 bases are shared with TRBD1. The CDR3 consists of 14 residues. The V gene's germline CDR1 is SGHNT and CDR2 YYREEE (reference sequence). Trimming took 6 bases from V and 5 from J; bases not matched to a gene: 7.

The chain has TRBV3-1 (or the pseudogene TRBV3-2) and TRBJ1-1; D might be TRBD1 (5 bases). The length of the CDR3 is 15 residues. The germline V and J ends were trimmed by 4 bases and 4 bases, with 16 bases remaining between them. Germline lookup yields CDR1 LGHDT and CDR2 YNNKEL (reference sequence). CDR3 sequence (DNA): TGTGCCAGCAGCCGAACCGTAGGGAGGGGCACTGAAGCTTTCTTT. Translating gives CASSRTVGRGTEAFF.

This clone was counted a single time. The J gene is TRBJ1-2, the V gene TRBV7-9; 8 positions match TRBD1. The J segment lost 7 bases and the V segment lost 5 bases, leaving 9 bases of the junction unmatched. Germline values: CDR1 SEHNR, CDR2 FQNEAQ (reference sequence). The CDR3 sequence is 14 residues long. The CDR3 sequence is CASSARTGTPGYTF. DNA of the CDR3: TGTGCCAGCAGCGCCCGGACAGGGACCCCTGGCTACACCTTC.

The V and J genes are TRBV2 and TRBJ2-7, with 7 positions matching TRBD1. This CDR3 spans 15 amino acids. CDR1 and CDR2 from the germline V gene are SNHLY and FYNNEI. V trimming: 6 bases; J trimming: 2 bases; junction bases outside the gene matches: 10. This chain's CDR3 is CASRPRQGRTYEQYF. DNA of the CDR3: TGTGCCAGCAGACCCCGACAGGGTCGGACCTACGAGCAGTACTTC.

The CDR3 sequence is CASSPFLGQGKQYF. The CDR3 DNA is TGTGCCAGCAGCCCCTTTTTGGGACAGGGTAAGCAGTACTTC. The chain joins TRBV11-2 to TRBJ2-7; 9 bases line up with TRBD1. The CDR3 length is 14 residues. CDR1 and CDR2 (germline): SGHAT, FQNNGV. V shed 5 bases and J 8 bases; nucleotides not matched to a gene: 10.

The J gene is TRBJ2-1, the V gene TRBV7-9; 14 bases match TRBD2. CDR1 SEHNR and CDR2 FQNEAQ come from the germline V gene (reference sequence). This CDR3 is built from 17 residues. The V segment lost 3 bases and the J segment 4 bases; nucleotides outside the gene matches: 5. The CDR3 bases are TGTGCCAGCAGCTTCCGGACTAGCGGGGGGATTTACAATGAGCAGTTCTTC. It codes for CASSFRTSGGIYNEQFF.